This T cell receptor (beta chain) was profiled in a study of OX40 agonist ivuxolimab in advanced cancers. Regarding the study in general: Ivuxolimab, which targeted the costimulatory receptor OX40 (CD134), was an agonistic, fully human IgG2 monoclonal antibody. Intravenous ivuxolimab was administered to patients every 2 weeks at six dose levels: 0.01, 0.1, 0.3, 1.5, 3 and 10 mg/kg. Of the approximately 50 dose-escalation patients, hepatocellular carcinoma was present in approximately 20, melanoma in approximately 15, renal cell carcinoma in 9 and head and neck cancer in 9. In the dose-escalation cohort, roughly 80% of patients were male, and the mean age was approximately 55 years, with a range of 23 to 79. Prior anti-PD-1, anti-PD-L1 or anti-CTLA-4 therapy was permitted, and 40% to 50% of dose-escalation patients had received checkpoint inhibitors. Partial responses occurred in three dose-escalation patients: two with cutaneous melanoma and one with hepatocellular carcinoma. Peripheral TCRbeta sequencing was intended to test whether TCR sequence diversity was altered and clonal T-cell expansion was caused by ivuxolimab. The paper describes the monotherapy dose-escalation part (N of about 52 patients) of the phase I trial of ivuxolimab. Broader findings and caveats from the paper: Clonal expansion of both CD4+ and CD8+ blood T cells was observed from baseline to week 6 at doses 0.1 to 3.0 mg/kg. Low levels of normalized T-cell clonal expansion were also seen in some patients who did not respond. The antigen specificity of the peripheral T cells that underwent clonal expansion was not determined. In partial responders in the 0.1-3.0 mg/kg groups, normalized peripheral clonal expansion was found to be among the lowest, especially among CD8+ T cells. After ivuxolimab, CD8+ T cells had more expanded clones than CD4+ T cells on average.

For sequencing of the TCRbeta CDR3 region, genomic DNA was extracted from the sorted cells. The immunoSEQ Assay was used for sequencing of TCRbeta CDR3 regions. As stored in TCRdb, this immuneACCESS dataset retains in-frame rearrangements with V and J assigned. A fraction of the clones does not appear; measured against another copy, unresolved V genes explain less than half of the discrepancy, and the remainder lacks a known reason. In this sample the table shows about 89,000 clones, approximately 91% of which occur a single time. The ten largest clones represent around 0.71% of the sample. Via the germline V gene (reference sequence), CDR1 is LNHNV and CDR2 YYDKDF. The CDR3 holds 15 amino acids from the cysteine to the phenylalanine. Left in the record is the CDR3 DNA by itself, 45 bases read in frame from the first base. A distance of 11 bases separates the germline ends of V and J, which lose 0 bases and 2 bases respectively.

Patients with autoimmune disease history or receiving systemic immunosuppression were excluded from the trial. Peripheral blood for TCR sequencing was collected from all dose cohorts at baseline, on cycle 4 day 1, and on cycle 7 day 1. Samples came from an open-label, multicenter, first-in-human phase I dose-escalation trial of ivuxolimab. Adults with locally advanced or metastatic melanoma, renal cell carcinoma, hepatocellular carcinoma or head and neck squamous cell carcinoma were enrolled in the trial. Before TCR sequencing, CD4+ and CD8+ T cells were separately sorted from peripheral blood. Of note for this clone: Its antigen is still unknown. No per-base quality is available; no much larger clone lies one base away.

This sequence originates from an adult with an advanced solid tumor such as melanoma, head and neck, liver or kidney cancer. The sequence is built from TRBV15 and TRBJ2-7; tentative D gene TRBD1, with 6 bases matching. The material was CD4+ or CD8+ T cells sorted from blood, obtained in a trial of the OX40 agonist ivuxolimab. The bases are TGTGCCACCAGCAGAGATTTATCAGGGGCCTACGAGCAGTACTTC. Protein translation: CATSRDLSGAYEQYF.